The 21 T cell receptor beta chains below all came from one sample that was sequenced in a study of T-cell memory formation after mild COVID-19. TCRdb re-called the 5' RACE reads through MiXCR, storing one row per CDR3 protein. The data show fewer than 400,000 distinct CDR3 sequences, with 10% to 15% seen just once and 20% to 25% held by the top ten. Material for sequencing was PBMCs or a T cell subset sorted from them (not recorded which). All receptors come from a young man who had mild COVID-19 (a few samples of this study predate the infection). Cell type and time point are not known.

The V gene is TRBV4-3, the J gene TRBJ2-3; 7 bases map to TRBD2. This CDR3 is built from 15 residues. Germline loops: CDR1 LGHNA, CDR2 YSLEER. Trimming at V came to 3 bases and at J to 0 bases, leaving 3 bases not matched to a gene. The CDR3 reads CASSQRETSTDTQYF. The DNA for the CDR3 is TGCGCCAGCAGCCAGCGGGAGACCAGCACAGATACGCAGTATTTT.

The gene calls are TRBV21-1 and TRBJ2-3; no check of the table's D call, TRBD1, against the DNA was made. TRBV21-1 is a recognized pseudogene. The CDR3 contains 14 residues. CDR3 sequence (DNA): TGTGCCAGCCGGGTAATCCCCCTGAGGGATACGCAGTATTTT. Protein sequence: CASRVIPLRDTQYF.

This clonotype was counted a few times. The gene calls are TRBV9 and TRBJ1-2; TRBD1 matches 9 bases. Germline V gene data show CDR1 as SGDLS and CDR2 as YYNGEE. The CDR3 has 15 residues. J was trimmed by 4 bases and V by 0 bases; bases with no gene match: 4. The CDR3 is CASSVVGTGFYGYTF. The CDR3 DNA reads TGTGCCAGCAGCGTAGTCGGGACAGGGTTCTATGGCTACACCTTC.

J is TRBJ1-4 and V is TRBV7-9, with TRBD1 matching over 7 bases. The CDR3 has 17 amino acids. V lost 5 bases and J lost 3; bases outside the gene matches: 12. CDR1 and CDR2 (germline): SEHNR, FQNEAQ (reference sequence). CDR3 bases: TGTGCCAGCAGCCGCCAGACGAAGGGGGCGGCTAATGAAAAACTGTTTTTT. Encoded protein: CASSRQTKGAANEKLFF.

The gene calls are TRBV13 and TRBJ1-4; D is undetermined. This CDR3 contains 11 residues. Germline V lookup: CDR1 PRHDT, CDR2 FYEKMQ (reference sequence). V dropped 1 base and J dropped 8 bases, with 2 bases sitting between them. CDR3 DNA sequence: TGTGCCAGCAGCTTAGAGGAAAAACTGTTTTTT. Protein product: CASSLEEKLFF.

Only a few counts were recorded for this clonotype. V and J are TRBV6-2 or TRBV6-3 and TRBJ1-2; D gene unclear. Deletions cut 3 bases from V and 8 bases from J, with 13 bases between. CDR3 length: 13 amino acids. From germline, CDR1 is MNHEY and CDR2 SVGEGT. The CDR3 spells CASSYPRVWGYTF. CDR3 coding DNA: TGTGCCAGCAGTTATCCCCGCGTCTGGGGCTACACCTTC.

In its sample, this clonotype was seen a few times. V and J are TRBV20-1 and TRBJ2-5; TRBD1 matches at 7 bases. Trimming cost V 7 bases and J 2 bases; bases outside gene matches: 4. The germline CDR1 and CDR2 sequences are DFQATT and SNEGSKA (reference sequence). CDR3 length equals 12 residues. The CDR3 bases are TGCAGTGTACGGGACAGTCAAGAGACCCAGTACTTC. Its translation is CSVRDSQETQYF.

This clonotype was detected a few times. The CDR3 region is CASRGTVGKVGGYTF. The CDR3 region has the DNA TGTGCCAGCAGGGGTACGGTCGGGAAGGTAGGAGGCTACACCTTC. This sequence joins TRBV6-1 and TRBJ1-2; D is undetermined. Germline values: CDR1 MNHNS, CDR2 SASEGT. Trimming shortened V by 6 bases and J by 8 bases, and 22 bases separated the two germline ends. CDR3 length: 15 amino acids.

For this clonotype: A much larger clonotype is one base distant, so this may be a read error. The V and J genes are TRBV7-9 and TRBJ1-5; D is possibly TRBD1 (6 bases). Germline V CDR1 and CDR2: SEHNR, FQNEAQ (reference sequence). V lost 3 bases and J lost 0, with 6 bases in between. CDR3 length equals 14 residues. The CDR3 region has the DNA TGTGCCAGCAGCTTGGACAGTAGCAATCAGCCCCAGCATTTT. This encodes CASSLDSSNQPQHF.

The genes are TRBV5-1 and TRBJ1-5; maybe TRBD1 (6 bases). The CDR3 sequence is 15 residues long. Germline CDR1 SGHRS, CDR2 YFSETQ. Trimming shortened V by 3 bases and J by 0 bases, and 10 bases separated the two germline ends. The CDR3 spells CASSSAGDSNQPQHF. DNA of the CDR3: TGCGCCAGCAGCTCAGCAGGGGATAGCAATCAGCCCCAGCATTTT.

This clonotype has only a few counts. This chain links TRBV14 with TRBJ2-3; the D is unclear. This CDR3 region has 12 residues. Germline lookup yields CDR1 SGHDN and CDR2 FVKESK. Deletions cut 0 bases from V and 6 bases from J, with 4 bases between. In DNA form, the CDR3 reads TGTGCCAGCAGCCAAGATTACGATACGCAGTATTTT. Its translation: CASSQDYDTQYF.

J is TRBJ1-2 and V is TRBV20-1; D is unclear. From germline, CDR1 is DFQATT and CDR2 SNEGSKA (reference sequence). The CDR3 has 13 amino acids. Trimming cost V 0 bases and J 6 bases, with 11 bases left between them. CDR3 sequence reads: CSAREGRKHGYTF. The CDR3 region has the DNA TGCAGTGCTAGAGAAGGCAGGAAGCATGGCTACACCTTC.

This clonotype was counted many times. V usage is TRBV9 and J usage is TRBJ2-5; D remains unclear. Trimming cost V 0 bases and J 1 base, with 4 bases left between them. The CDR3 loop spans 13 amino acids. Germline assignment: CDR1 SGDLS and CDR2 YYNGEE. For the CDR3, the DNA is TGTGCCAGCAGCGTAGACCCCCAAGAGACCCAGTACTTC. Amino acids: CASSVDPQETQYF.

V and J are TRBV14 and TRBJ2-1; D not resolved. CDR3 length: 14 amino acids. V was trimmed by 1 base and J by 6 bases, leaving 10 bases between them. CDR1 is SGHDN, CDR2 FVKESK, per germline. The CDR3 DNA reads TGTGCCAGCAGCCAAGTCCTAGAACGCAATGAGCAGTTCTTC. This codes for CASSQVLERNEQFF.

This clonotype was counted a few times. The chain joins TRBV4-2 to TRBJ2-3, with 7 bases matching TRBD1. V dropped 0 bases and J dropped 2; count of bases not matched to a gene: 8. CDR3 length: 17 amino acids. Germline V CDR1 and CDR2: LGHNA, YNFKEQ. In nucleotides, the CDR3 is TGTGCCAGCAGCCAAGATTTCGAGGACAGGCTCACAGATACGCAGTATTTT. Amino acid sequence: CASSQDFEDRLTDTQYF.

This clonotype was counted a few times. The chain carries TRBV11-2 and TRBJ2-2, with TRBD2 matching 11 bases. V shed 0 bases and J 7 bases; nucleotides not matched to a gene: 13. This CDR3 has 19 residues. CDR1 and CDR2 from the germline V gene are SGHAT and FQNNGV. The CDR3, as DNA: TGTGCCAGCAGCTTAGATTCTTGGGCTAGCGGGGGGATCGTCGGGGAGCTGTTTTTT. It codes for CASSLDSWASGGIVGELFF.

This clonotype was seen many times. V is TRBV7-2 and J is TRBJ1-4, with D tentatively TRBD1 (5 bases). The CDR3 is 16 residues long. Germline CDR1 reads SGHTA; CDR2 reads FQGNSA. Trimming removed 3 bases from V and 7 bases from J, with 18 bases in between. The CDR3 DNA reads as TGTGCCAGCAGCTTCTCTTTCGAACAGGCGCGTGAAAAACTGTTTTTT. It encodes CASSFSFEQAREKLFF.

This clonotype was seen many times. The chain combines TRBV6-1 with TRBJ1-5, with D perhaps TRBD1 (5 bases). The CDR3 length is 15 residues. In germline, CDR1 is MNHNS, CDR2 SASEGT. Trimming shortened V by 1 base and J by 7 bases, and 14 bases separated the two germline ends. The CDR3 DNA reads TGTGCCAGCAGTGAAGGCACCGGGGGATGGCAGCCCCAGCATTTT. This codes for CASSEGTGGWQPQHF.

There are many counts of this clonotype. The CDR3 loop is CASSQDLFSPLHF. As DNA, the CDR3 is TGCGCCAGCAGCCAAGATCTATTTTCACCCCTCCACTTT. The genes are TRBV4-3 and TRBJ1-6; unclear D gene. Germline lookup yields CDR1 LGHNA and CDR2 YSLEER. This CDR3 is built from 13 residues. The V end was cut by 0 bases, the J end by 9 bases, with 6 bases between.

This clonotype has just a few counts. V gene TRBV6-5 combines with J gene TRBJ1-1; D might be TRBD1 (5 bases). Trimming stripped 5 bases from V and 1 base from J, with 11 bases between. This CDR3 contains 14 residues. CDR1 is MNHEY and CDR2 is SVGAGI in the germline V gene. The CDR3 spells CASSRRQPNTEAFF. The CDR3, as DNA: TGTGCCAGCAGTCGAAGACAGCCGAACACTGAAGCTTTCTTT.

The rearrangement uses TRBV6-1 and TRBJ2-5; no definite D call. Germline CDR1 is MNHNS and CDR2 is SASEGT. V gave up 7 bases and J gave up 7 bases, with 13 bases separating them. This CDR3 is built from 12 residues. Written as DNA, the CDR3 is TGTGCCAGCAATTTCAACCTAGGGACCCAGTACTTC. The encoded protein is CASNFNLGTQYF.